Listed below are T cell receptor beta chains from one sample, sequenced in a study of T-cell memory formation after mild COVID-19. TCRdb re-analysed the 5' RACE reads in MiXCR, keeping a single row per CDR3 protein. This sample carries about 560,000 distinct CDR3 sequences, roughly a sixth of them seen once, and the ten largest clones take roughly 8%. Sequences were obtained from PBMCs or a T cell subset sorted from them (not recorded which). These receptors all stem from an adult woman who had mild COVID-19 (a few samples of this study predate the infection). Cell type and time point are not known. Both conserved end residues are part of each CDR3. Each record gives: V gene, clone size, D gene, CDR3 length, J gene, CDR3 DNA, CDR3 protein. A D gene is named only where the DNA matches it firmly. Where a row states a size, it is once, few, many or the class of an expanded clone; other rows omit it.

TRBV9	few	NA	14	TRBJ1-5	TGTGCCAGCAGCGATGGGACATCGTTTGAGCCCCAGCATTTT	CASSDGTSFEPQHF
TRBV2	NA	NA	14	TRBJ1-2	TGTGCCAGCAGTCCACCGGGCTTTAACTATGGCTACACCTTC	CASSPPGFNYGYTF
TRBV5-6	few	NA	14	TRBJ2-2	TGTGCCAGCATCAACAGGGTCGACACCGGGGAGCTGTTTTTT	CASINRVDTGELFF
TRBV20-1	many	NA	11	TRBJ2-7	TGCAGTGCTTGGAGCTCCTACGAGCAGTACTTC	CSAWSSYEQYF
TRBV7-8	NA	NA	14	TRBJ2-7	TGTGCCAGCAGCCAACTGACAGGCTCCTACGAGCAGTACTTC	CASSQLTGSYEQYF
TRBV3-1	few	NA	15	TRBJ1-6	TGTGCCAGCAGCCCCCGGCAGGTCGATAATTCACCCCTCCACTTT	CASSPRQVDNSPLHF
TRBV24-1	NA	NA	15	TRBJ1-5	TGTGCCACCAGTGATAGGGGGACCGCCAATCAGCCCCAGCATTTT	CATSDRGTANQPQHF
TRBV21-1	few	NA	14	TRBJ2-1	TGTGCCAGCAGCAAAAGGTCTGCGGGTACGGAGCAGTTCTTC	CASSKRSAGTEQFF
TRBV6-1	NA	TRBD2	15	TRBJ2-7	TGTGCCAGCAGTGATCGCGGGGGGACCCCTTGGGAGCAGTACTTC	CASSDRGGTPWEQYF
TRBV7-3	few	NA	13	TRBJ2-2	TGTGCCAGCAGCATACTTATAGGCGGGGAGCTGTTTTTT	CASSILIGGELFF
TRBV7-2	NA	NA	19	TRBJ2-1	TGTGCCAGCAGCTTAAGGCCCATGTGGGGAGTTAAAGGGTACAATGAGCAGTTCTTC	CASSLRPMWGVKGYNEQFF
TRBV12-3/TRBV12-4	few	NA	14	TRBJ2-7	TGTGCCAGCAGCCCTTTGGGGACATCCTACGAGCAGTACTTC	CASSPLGTSYEQYF
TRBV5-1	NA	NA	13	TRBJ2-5	TGCGCCAGCAGCTTTTGGCCACAAGAGACCCAGTACTTC	CASSFWPQETQYF
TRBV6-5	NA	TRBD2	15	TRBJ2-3	TGTGCCAGCACCCCGCGGGGGAGGGAGACAGATACGCAGTATTTT	CASTPRGRETDTQYF
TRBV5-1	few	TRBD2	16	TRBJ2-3	TGCGCCAGCAGCCTAAGACTAGCGGGGGGACCCGATACGCAGTATTTT	CASSLRLAGGPDTQYF
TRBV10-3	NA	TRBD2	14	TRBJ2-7	TGTGCCATCGGGGTACTAGCGGACTCCTACGAGCAGTACTTC	CAIGVLADSYEQYF
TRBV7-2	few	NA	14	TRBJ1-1	TGTGCCAGCAGCTCGGGGGGCGCGGGTACTGAAGCTTTCTTT	CASSSGGAGTEAFF
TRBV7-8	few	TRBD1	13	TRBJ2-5	TGTGCCAGCTATCTTAGGGGGCGAGAGACCCAGTACTTC	CASYLRGRETQYF
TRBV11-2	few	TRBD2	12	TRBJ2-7	TGTGCCAGCAGCATAGGACTAGCCGAGCAGTACTTC	CASSIGLAEQYF
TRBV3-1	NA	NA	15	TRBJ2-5	TGTGCCAGCAGCCCGGGACCGCCACGCCAAGAGACCCAGTACTTC	CASSPGPPRQETQYF
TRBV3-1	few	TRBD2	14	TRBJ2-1	TGTGCCAGCAGCCACTCCATCGGGGGGAATGAGCAGTTCTTC	CASSHSIGGNEQFF
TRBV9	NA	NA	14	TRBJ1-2	TGTGCCAGCAGCACGGGGGGTACAGCCTATGGCTACACCTTC	CASSTGGTAYGYTF
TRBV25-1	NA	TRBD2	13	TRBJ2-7	TGTGCCAGCAGTGGGGACTATACCTACGAGCAGTACTTC	CASSGDYTYEQYF
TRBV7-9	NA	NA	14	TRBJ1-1	TGTGCCAGCAGCTTTCAAGGGGCGGGCACTGAAGCTTTCTTT	CASSFQGAGTEAFF
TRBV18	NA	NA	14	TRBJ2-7	TGTGCCAGCTCACCAGGGGGTCCGACCTACGAGCAGTACTTC	CASSPGGPTYEQYF
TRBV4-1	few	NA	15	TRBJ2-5	TGCGCCAGCAGCCCGCTAGCGAACGGGCAAGAGACCCAGTACTTC	CASSPLANGQETQYF
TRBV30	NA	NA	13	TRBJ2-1	TGTGCCTGGAGTGTAGGAACGGCCAATGAGCAGTTCTTC	CAWSVGTANEQFF
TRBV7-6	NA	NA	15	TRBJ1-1	TGTGCCAGCAGCTTAGCGTCGGGGGGCAGGACTGAAGCTTTCTTT	CASSLASGGRTEAFF
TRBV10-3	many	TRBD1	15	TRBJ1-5	TGTGCCATCAGATCGGACAGGAACTTTAATCAGCCCCAGCATTTT	CAIRSDRNFNQPQHF
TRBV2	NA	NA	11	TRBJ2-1	TGTGCCAGCAGTGCCAACTGGGAGCAGTTCTTC	CASSANWEQFF
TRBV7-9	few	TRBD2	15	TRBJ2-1	TGTGCCAGCACCTTAGCGGGGGGGAAAAACAATGAGCAGTTCTTC	CASTLAGGKNNEQFF
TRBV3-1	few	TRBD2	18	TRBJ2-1	TGTGCCAGCAGCCAAGAGGGGCTAGCGGGAGGGTCGTACAATGAGCAGTTCTTC	CASSQEGLAGGSYNEQFF
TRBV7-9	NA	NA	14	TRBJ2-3	TGTGCCAGCAGCCCGCGGAGGGCACCAGATACGCAGTATTTT	CASSPRRAPDTQYF
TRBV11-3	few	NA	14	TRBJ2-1	TGTGCCAGCAGCCTTCGATGGGGGCCCAATGAGCAGTTCTTC	CASSLRWGPNEQFF
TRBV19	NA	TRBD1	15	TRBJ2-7	TGTGCCAGTAGTCGGGACAGGGTAAGCTCCTACGAGCAGTACTTC	CASSRDRVSSYEQYF
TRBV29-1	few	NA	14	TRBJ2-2	TGCAGCGTTGGAGTCATCGGGAACACCGGGGAGCTGTTTTTT	CSVGVIGNTGELFF